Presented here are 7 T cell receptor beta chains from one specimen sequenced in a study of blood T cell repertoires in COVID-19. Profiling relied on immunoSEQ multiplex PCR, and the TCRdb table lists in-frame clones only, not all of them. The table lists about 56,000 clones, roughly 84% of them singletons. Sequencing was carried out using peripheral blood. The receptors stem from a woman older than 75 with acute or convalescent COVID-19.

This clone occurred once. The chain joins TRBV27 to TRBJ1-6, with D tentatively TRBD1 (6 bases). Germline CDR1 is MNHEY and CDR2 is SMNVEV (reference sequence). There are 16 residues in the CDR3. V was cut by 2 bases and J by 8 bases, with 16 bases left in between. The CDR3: CASSLEVGAFDSPLHF. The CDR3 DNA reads TGTGCCAGCAGTTTAGAGGTGGGGGCTTTTGATTCACCCCTCCACTTT.

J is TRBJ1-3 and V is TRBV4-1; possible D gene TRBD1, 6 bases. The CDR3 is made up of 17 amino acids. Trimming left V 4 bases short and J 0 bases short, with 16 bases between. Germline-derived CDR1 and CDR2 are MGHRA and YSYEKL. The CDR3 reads CASSPRTDSFSGNTIYF. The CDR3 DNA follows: TGCGCCAGCAGCCCCCGGACAGACTCTTTCTCTGGAAACACCATATATTTT.

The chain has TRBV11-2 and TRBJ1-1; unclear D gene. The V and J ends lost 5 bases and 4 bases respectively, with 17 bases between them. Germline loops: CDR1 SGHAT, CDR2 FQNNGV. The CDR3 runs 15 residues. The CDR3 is CASSPSHQVSTEAFF. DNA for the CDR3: TGTGCCAGCAGCCCCTCCCACCAGGTTTCCACTGAAGCTTTCTTT.

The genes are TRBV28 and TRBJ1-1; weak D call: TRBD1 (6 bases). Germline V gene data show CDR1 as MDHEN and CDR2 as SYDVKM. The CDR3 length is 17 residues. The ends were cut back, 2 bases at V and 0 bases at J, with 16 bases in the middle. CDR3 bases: TGTGCCAGCAGTTTACCCCAGGGGATGGGAATGAACACTGAAGCTTTCTTT. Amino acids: CASSLPQGMGMNTEAFF.

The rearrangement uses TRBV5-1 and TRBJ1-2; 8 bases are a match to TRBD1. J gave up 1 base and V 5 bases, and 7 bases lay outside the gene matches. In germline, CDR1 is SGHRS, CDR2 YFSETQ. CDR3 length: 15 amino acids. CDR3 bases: TGCGCCAGCAGACACTCGACAGGGGATAACTATGGCTACACCTTC. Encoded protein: CASRHSTGDNYGYTF.

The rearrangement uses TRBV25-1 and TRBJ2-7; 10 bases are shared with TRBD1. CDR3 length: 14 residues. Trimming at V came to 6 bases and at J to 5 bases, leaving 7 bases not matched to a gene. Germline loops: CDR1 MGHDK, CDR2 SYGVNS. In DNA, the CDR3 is TGTGCCAGCAGCCGGACAGGGGGTAGGGACGAGCAGTACTTC. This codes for CASSRTGGRDEQYF.

CDR3 region: CASSPSGQETQYF. The CDR3 DNA sequence: TGTGCCAGCAGCCCTTCGGGTCAAGAGACCCAGTACTTC. This sequence joins TRBV9 and TRBJ2-5; no firm D call. Germline lookup yields CDR1 SGDLS and CDR2 YYNGEE. This CDR3 comprises 13 residues. V was shortened by 4 bases and J by 2 bases, with 9 bases between the two germline ends.